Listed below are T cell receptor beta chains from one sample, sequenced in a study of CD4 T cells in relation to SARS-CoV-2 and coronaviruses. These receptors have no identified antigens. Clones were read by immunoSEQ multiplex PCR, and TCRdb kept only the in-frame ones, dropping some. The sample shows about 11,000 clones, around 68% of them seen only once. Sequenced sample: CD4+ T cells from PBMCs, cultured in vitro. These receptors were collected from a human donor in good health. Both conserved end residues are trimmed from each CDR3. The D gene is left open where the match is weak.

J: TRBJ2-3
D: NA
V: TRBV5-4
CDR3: ASSLDVSTTDTQY

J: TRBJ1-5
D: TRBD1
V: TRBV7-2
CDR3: ASSPGTGGVYQPQH

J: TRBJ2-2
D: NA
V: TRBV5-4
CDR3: ASSLSDLGFTGELF

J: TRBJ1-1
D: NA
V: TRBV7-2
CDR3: ASSLGSPGAEAF

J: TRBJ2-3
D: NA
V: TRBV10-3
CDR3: ATGLDTFSTDTQY

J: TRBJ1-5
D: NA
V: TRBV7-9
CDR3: ASSENGVNQPQH

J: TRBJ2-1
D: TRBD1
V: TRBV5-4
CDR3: ASSRTGRGVNEQF

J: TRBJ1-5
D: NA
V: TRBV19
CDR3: ASSIGEPQH

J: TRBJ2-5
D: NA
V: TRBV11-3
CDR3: ASSPSGGTQETQY

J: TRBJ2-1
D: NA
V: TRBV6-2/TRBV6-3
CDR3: ASSYPSPQF

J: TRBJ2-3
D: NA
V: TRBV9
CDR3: ASSVTGGFTDTQY

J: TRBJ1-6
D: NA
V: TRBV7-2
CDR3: ASSLYLGPLH

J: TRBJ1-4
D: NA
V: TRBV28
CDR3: ASRGDNEKLF

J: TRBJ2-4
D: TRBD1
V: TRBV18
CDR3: ASSPDRGQNIQY

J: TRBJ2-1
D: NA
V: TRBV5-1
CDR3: ASSLFPENEQF

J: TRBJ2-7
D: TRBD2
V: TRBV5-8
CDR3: ASWTSGYYEQY

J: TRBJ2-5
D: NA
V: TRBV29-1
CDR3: SVDGGGDQETQY

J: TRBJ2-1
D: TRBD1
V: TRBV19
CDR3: ASRAQGAGVYEQF

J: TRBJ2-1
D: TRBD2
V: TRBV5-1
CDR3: ASSGGLLASDNEQF

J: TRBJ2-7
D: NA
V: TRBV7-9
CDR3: ASSNRGLTYEQY

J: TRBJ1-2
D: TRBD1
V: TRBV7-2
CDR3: ASSIGGTGGVHGYT

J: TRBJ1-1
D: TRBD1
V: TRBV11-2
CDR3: ASSTVLRDSLNTEAF

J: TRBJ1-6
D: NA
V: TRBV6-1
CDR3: ASSEMSSYNSPLH

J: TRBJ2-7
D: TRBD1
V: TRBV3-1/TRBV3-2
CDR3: ASARTGTIYEQY

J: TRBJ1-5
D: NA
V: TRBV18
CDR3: ASSPREDQPQH

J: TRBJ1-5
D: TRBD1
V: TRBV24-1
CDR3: ATSLPPGVRGTDQPQH

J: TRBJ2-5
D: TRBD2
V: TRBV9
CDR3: ASSLRSRREGTQY

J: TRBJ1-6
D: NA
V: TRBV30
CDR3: AWTSGPSPLH

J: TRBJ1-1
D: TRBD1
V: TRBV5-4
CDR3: ASSRQGANTEAF

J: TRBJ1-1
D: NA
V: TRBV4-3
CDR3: ASSQEPQGVISTEAF

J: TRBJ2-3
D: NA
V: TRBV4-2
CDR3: ASKERGAGTDTQY

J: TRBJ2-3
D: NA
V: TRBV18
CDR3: ASSPRGTDTQY

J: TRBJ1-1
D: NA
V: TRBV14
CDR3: ASSQGSGLWTEAF

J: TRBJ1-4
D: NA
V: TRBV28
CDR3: ASSLQDGEKLF

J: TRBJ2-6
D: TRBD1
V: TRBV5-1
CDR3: ASSLAGQGPIGANVLT

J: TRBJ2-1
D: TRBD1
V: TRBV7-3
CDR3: ASSLGQGALAEQF

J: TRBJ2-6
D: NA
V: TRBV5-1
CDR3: ASSFSINSGANVLT

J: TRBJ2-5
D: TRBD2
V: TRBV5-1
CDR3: ASSWQGGLYQETQY

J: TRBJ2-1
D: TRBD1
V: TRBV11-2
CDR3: ASGDYRGRAYNEQF

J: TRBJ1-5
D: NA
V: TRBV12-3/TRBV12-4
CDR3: ASRPGLDQPQH

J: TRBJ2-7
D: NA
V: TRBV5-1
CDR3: ASSSLSQGPGGEQY

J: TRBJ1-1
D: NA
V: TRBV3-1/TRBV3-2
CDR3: ASSQLGFMNTEAF

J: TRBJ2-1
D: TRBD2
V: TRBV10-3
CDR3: AIGTSGGPSYNEQF

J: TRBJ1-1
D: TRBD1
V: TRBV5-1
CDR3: ASSLRGTGLNTEAF

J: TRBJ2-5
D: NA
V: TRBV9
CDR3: ASSVDRQETQY

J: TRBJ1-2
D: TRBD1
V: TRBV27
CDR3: ASSPKQGAINYGYT